This TCR beta chain stems from a study of response to subunit inactivated influenza vaccine. Findings of the study overall: Authors suggested each seasonal influenza vaccination recruits few new T cells.

Germline V gene data show CDR1 as MDHEN and CDR2 as SYDVKM. The V end lost 6 bases, the J end lost 4 bases, and 15 bases lay between the germline ends. This CDR3 comprises 14 residues. This clonotype came up many times. Antigen specificity is unknown. One entry per CDR3 protein results from TCRdb running MiXCR on the RT-PCR reads. The sample includes approximately 730,000 distinct CDR3 sequences, approximately 13% of them seen just once. Sequenced here: PBMCs from blood, sampled 14 to 15 days before vaccination. J is TRBJ2-5 and V is TRBV28; perhaps D is TRBD1 or TRBD2 (5 bases each). The sequence was obtained from a man aged 50-60 years who received an inactivated influenza vaccine. CDR3 sequence (DNA): TGTGCCAGCAGCCGCCCCGGGACGGGAGAGACCCAGTACTTC. Protein: CASSRPGTGETQYF. The full variable domain, completed using reference TRBV28 and TRBJ2-5, is DVKVTQSSRYLVKRTGEKVFLECVQDMDHENMFWYRQDPGLGLRLIYFSYDVKMKEKGDIPEGYSVSREKKERFSLILESASTNQTSMYLCASSRPGTGETQYFGPGTRLLVL.